This entry concerns a single TCR beta chain. This clonotype was seen a handful of times. Its target antigen remains unknown. Base qualities are not provided; no much larger clone lies one nucleotide away. This entry comes from a study of identical twins (TCRdb year 2016). The study in broad terms: TCR alpha and beta repertoires from monozygotic twins, unrelated adults of various ages and cord blood were deep-sequenced to test whether fetal clonotypes persist. To rule out contamination, the twin experiments were replicated at different times with different library preparation protocols.

Libraries were made using 5' RACE. Sequencer: Illumina HiSeq 2000. A universal primer binding site was added through template switching, and the final cDNA carried a unique molecular identifier so that TCR cDNA molecules could be counted accurately. First-strand cDNA for TCR alpha and beta chains was synthesized from specific primers in the conserved constant-segment region. To control for contamination, every cDNA library carried two barcodes: a SMART-Mk sample barcode plus Illumina barcodes. Two successive PCR steps introduced TruSeq adapter sequences along with Illumina sample barcodes. Sequencing of the TCR alpha and beta cDNA libraries was done on the Illumina HiSeq platform using custom primers. Per the original workflow: MiGEC was used to process raw reads and extract unique molecular identifiers, and MiXCR was used to find CDR3 positions. For each individual, recombination models were inferred using an EM algorithm with the repgenHMM and IGoR tools. Shared clonotypes were analyzed with the tcR package in R, and sharing was normalized by the product of cloneset sizes. To study raw recombination free of thymic and clonal selection effects, out-of-frame nonproductive sequences were analyzed. TCRdb reworked the public reads: Q25 trimming with fastp, MiXCR clone assembly, productive beta chains retained. Every entry covers one CDR3 protein and lists the most common genes and DNA from its rows. TCRdb's processing, not the study's, gives the V and J calls here. The sample table records just under 650,000 distinct CDR3 sequences; roughly 7.1% of these occur just once. The top ten clonotypes cover approximately 1.5% of the sample.

What the work shows at the level of the full study, not this receptor alone: Out-of-frame TCR alpha sequences shared between twins showed an excess of low generation-probability sequences compared with coincidental sharing between unrelated individuals. Fewer insertions were carried by abundant cord blood beta clonotypes, a similar but weaker trend appeared in young adult naive repertoires, and no such trend appeared in memory repertoires. Excess twin sharing in beta out-of-frame sequences was weaker because fewer shared sequences lowered the signal-to-noise ratio. Because the same donors could not be followed over many years, the conclusions depended on cross-sectional statistical analysis. Zero-insertion analyses could be partly confounded by invariant T cells such as MAIT and iNKT, though diverse VJ usage argued against such confounding for most clonotypes. In monozygotic twins, recombination models systematically underestimated out-of-frame TCR alpha sharing, but the models matched the sharing seen between unrelated individuals.

Every donor was a healthy Caucasian. Three pairs of female monozygotic twins, all aged roughly 18 to 29 years, were included in the twin cohort. The RNA used for TCR libraries was isolated from peripheral blood mononuclear cells. The V end loses 0 bases and the J end loses 5 bases, and a stretch of 5 bases separates them. The CDR3 has 13 amino acids, counting the end cysteine and phenylalanine. Solely the CDR3 DNA is kept, with 39 bases framed from the first base. Sequences ENHRY (CDR1) and SYGVKD (CDR2) are obtained from the germline V gene. This same sample was also taken into another study, of yellow fever vaccine responses in identical twins. The second study also describes: According to the authors, in identical twins the way T cells responded to vaccination appeared partly convergent and partly personalized. In identical twins, the study followed T cell clones that responded to the vaccine with precision.

Sequencing input: PBMCs. This chain joins TRBV10-3 to TRBJ1-5; the D segment cannot be called with confidence. The clonotype originates from a young woman in good health. The base sequence is TGTGCCATCAGTGAGTCCAGAGATCAGCCCCAGCATTTT. It is translated as CAISESRDQPQHF.